This record looks at one TCR beta chain sequence and its context. In the study's own analysis: Amplification with reference gene primers provided the estimates of nucleated cell counts. Profiled with immunoSEQ multiplex PCR; TCRdb holds only in-frame clones, not every one. V and J calls and clone size are given by that table; D and trimming were obtained from the DNA. The data show 220,000 or so clones, about 81% seen once. The data derive from a study of blood T cell repertoires in COVID-19. In the study overall: Sites in the United States, Italy and Spain provided acute and convalescent COVID-19 samples. Nucleic acid was either cDNA or gDNA, and it came from T cells, B-cell-depleted T cells, or PBMCs.

The CDR3 runs to 16 residues. CDR1 and CDR2 (germline): MNHEY, SVGEGT. V lost 5 bases and J lost 2; bases outside the gene matches: 6. Seattle's enrolled individuals joined amid active infection and were then monitored longitudinally. The sequenced sample was peripheral blood. V is TRBV6-2 or TRBV6-3 and J is TRBJ2-3; 11 bases line up with TRBD2. This TCR came from a woman over 75 with COVID-19, enrolled during active disease. CDR3 coding DNA: TGTGCCAGCAGTCTTCTAGCGGGGGGTCTCACAGATACGCAGTATTTT. Its protein is CASSLLAGGLTDTQYF.